What follows are 22 T cell receptor beta chains derived from one specimen sequenced in a study of blood T cells in healthy people across ages. It was with a sample-barcoded 5' primer and a J-beta primer mix that a second PCR of about 6 to 11 cycles was run. TCRdb re-derived calls from the 5' RACE reads in MiXCR, one entry per CDR3 protein. Of approximately 670,000 distinct CDR3 sequences listed, roughly 43% were seen once; the top ten hold 25% to 35%. Material for sequencing was blood. Receptors originate from a man aged 80 or over in good health.

V gene TRBV15 combines with J gene TRBJ2-1, with TRBD1 as a possible D gene (6 bases). Trimming took 6 bases from V and 7 from J, leaving 19 bases between them. The CDR3 totals 15 residues. CDR1 and CDR2 from the germline V gene are LNHNV and YYDKDF (reference sequence). The CDR3 DNA is TGTGCCACCAGGGCCACCCCAGGGGTGACTAATGAGCAGTTCTTC. Amino acids: CATRATPGVTNEQFF.

Details on this clonotype: Compared with germline, one end of the junction differs, possibly owing to a read error. The chain combines TRBV10-1 with TRBJ2-3, with D possibly called TRBD1 or TRBD2 (5 bases each). CDR3 length: 14 amino acids. Germline V lookup: CDR1 WNHNN, CDR2 SYGVQD (reference sequence). CDR3 in DNA: TGCGCTAGCACTCCGGGACCCGGGACAGATACGCAGTATTTT. Translating it yields CASTPGPGTDTQYF.

The V call is TRBV7-8, the J call TRBJ1-2, with no clear D. In germline, CDR1 is SGHVS, CDR2 FQNEAQ. This CDR3 contains 15 residues. Trimming removed 1 base at V and 1 base at J, with 10 bases between. The CDR3, as DNA: TGTGCCAGCAGCTTAGGTCTGTTATTTAACTATGGCTACACCTTC. This encodes CASSLGLLFNYGYTF. The full variable domain, with the rest looked up from reference TRBV7-8 and TRBJ1-2, is GAGVSQSPRYKVAKRGQDVALRCDPISGHVSLFWYQQALGQGPEFLTYFQNEAQLDKSGLPSDRFFAERPEGSVSTLKIQRTQQEDSAVYLCASSLGLLFNYGYTFGSGTRLTVV.

This clonotype was seen a single time. This may stem from a read error, because a much larger clone lies one nucleotide away. This sequence joins TRBV6-2 or TRBV6-3 and TRBJ2-7, with D tentatively TRBD1 (6 bases). The ends were cut back, 5 bases at V and 7 bases at J, with 21 bases in the middle. The germline gives CDR1 MNHEY, CDR2 SVGEGT. The CDR3 totals 15 residues. DNA for the CDR3: TGTGCCAGCAGTCTATCCACAGGGATTCGGAATGAGCAGTACTTC. Protein sequence: CASSLSTGIRNEQYF.

This chain joins TRBV10-3 and TRBJ2-1, with TRBD1 identical over 9 bases. Trimming at V came to 2 bases and at J to 10 bases, leaving 9 bases not matched to a gene. This CDR3 is built from 15 residues. The germline V gene has CDR1 ENHRY and CDR2 SYGVKD. CDR3 residues: CAISEEGQGRYEQFF. Here the CDR3 DNA reads TGTGCCATCAGTGAGGAGGGACAGGGAAGGTACGAGCAGTTCTTC.

V gene TRBV2 combines with J gene TRBJ2-5; tentative D call: TRBD2 (7 bases). Between the trimmed V and J ends, which lost 0 bases and 1 base, there was a span of 12 bases. Germline values: CDR1 SNHLY, CDR2 FYNNEI. The CDR3 loop spans 16 amino acids. The CDR3 protein is CASSEALGGAQETQYF. In DNA form, the CDR3 reads TGTGCCAGCAGTGAAGCGCTTGGGGGGGCCCAAGAGACCCAGTACTTC.

This clonotype was counted ten times or more. This chain joins TRBV29-1 and TRBJ1-5; 8 nucleotides line up with TRBD1. J was trimmed by 4 bases and V by 4 bases; bases with no gene match: 3. The CDR3 totals 13 residues. Germline V CDR1 and CDR2: SQVTM, ANQGSEA. CDR3: CSVGQGANQPQHF. CDR3 coding DNA: TGCAGCGTTGGGCAGGGGGCGAATCAGCCCCAGCATTTT.

This clonotype was counted ten times or more. The J gene is TRBJ2-1, the V gene TRBV6-2 or TRBV6-3; D not certain. Trimming took off 8 bases at V and 2 bases at J, with 4 bases between the two ends. Germline values: CDR1 MNHEY, CDR2 SVGEGT. This CDR3 region has 11 residues. The DNA of the CDR3 is TGTGCCAGCGAGACCTACAATGAGCAGTTCTTC. It yields the protein CASETYNEQFF.

To note about this clonotype: This may be a read error, as it is one base from a much larger clone. J is TRBJ2-3 and V is TRBV12-3 or TRBV12-4, with 11 bases lining up with TRBD2. This CDR3 region has 15 residues. CDR3 in DNA: TGTGCCAGCAGAACCGGGACTAGCGGCACAGGTACGCAGTATTTT. It encodes CASRTGTSGTGTQYF.

As DNA, the CDR3 is TGCGCCAGCAGTTTCCGTGCCACAGGGGGAACTGAAGCTTTCTTT. Its translation: CASSFRATGGTEAFF. The chain joins TRBV5-1 to TRBJ1-1; 8 bases match TRBD1. The V gene end was trimmed by 5 bases and the J gene end by 5 bases; junction bases not matched to a gene: 11. Germline V gene sequence: CDR1 SGHRS, CDR2 YFSETQ. This CDR3 is 15 amino acids long. The full variable domain, completed using reference TRBV5-1 and TRBJ1-1, is KAGVTQTPRYLIKTRGQQVTLSCSPISGHRSVSWYQQTPGQGLQFLFEYFSETQRNKGNFPGRFSGRQFSNSRSEMNVSTLELGDSALYLCASSFRATGGTEAFFGQGTRLTVV.

In its sample, this clonotype was seen a few times. CDR3: CSARWASGGLQTQYF. In nucleotides, the CDR3 is TGCAGTGCTAGGTGGGCTAGCGGGGGATTGCAGACCCAGTACTTC. The rearrangement links TRBV20-1 to TRBJ2-5; the match to TRBD2 covers 10 bases. Germline-derived CDR1 and CDR2 are DFQATT and SNEGSKA (reference sequence). This CDR3 has 15 residues. V trimming: 3 bases; J trimming: 6 bases; junction bases outside the gene matches: 10.

This rearrangement joins TRBV10-2 to TRBJ2-3, with D uncertain. The CDR3 has 15 amino acids. Per the germline V gene, CDR1 is WSHSY and CDR2 is SAAADI. The ends were cut back, 1 base at V and 2 bases at J, with 10 bases in the middle. The CDR3 here is CASSELDGLTDTQYF. The CDR3 DNA reads TGCGCCAGCAGTGAGTTGGACGGGCTCACAGATACGCAGTATTTT.

This clonotype occurred many times. The chain joins TRBV29-1 to TRBJ2-7; TRBD1 might be the D (6 bases). Trimming shortened V by 3 bases and J by 2 bases, and 14 bases separated the two germline ends. From germline, CDR1 is SQVTM and CDR2 ANQGSEA. The CDR3 loop spans 14 amino acids. The CDR3 protein is CSVDSGTQTYEQYF. CDR3 sequence (DNA): TGCAGCGTTGATAGTGGGACACAGACCTACGAGCAGTACTTC.

In its sample, this clonotype was seen a few times. V and J are TRBV29-1 and TRBJ2-1; TRBD1 matches at 7 bases. The V segment lost 6 bases and the J segment 5 bases; nucleotides outside the gene matches: 7. The germline gives CDR1 SQVTM, CDR2 ANQGSEA. The CDR3 is 13 residues long. DNA for the CDR3: TGCAGCGTCTTGACAGGGTTCGACAATGAGCAGTTCTTC. Its translation: CSVLTGFDNEQFF.

About this clonotype: An end of the junction does not agree with germline; a read error may underlie this. The gene calls are TRBV6-4 and TRBJ2-5; D is perhaps TRBD2 (5 bases). The CDR3 totals 15 residues. Germline V lookup: CDR1 MRHNA, CDR2 SNTAGT. The CDR3, as DNA: TGTACCAGGACGATCCTGCTACGGGGCCAAGAGACCCAGTACTTC. Translated, it gives CTRTILLRGQETQYF.

This chain joins TRBV29-1 and TRBJ2-1; 9 nucleotides line up with TRBD2. CDR3 size: 16 residues. Germline V gives CDR1 SQVTM, CDR2 ANQGSEA. V trimming: 3 bases; J trimming: 4 bases; junction bases outside the gene matches: 10. In DNA, the CDR3 is TGCAGCGTTGAGAAACGACTAGCGGACACTTACAATGAGCAGTTCTTC. Translating it yields CSVEKRLADTYNEQFF.

The sample holds a few counts of this clonotype. The CDR3 DNA sequence: TGCAGTGCTAGCCCCGCCAGCGGGGGCAACATTCAGTACTTC. Protein product: CSASPASGGNIQYF. The chain combines TRBV20-1 with TRBJ2-4; 8 bases are shared with TRBD2. J lost 7 bases, V lost 3 bases, and 8 bases had no gene match. This CDR3 has 14 residues. Germline CDR1 reads DFQATT; CDR2 reads SNEGSKA (reference sequence).

This clonotype was seen a few times. The V call is TRBV3-1, the J call TRBJ2-7; 12 bases align to TRBD2. Germline V gene sequence: CDR1 LGHDT, CDR2 YNNKEL (reference sequence). The trim removed 5 bases at V and 3 bases at J, leaving 5 bases unmatched. This CDR3 has 15 residues. The CDR3 DNA reads as TGTGCCAGCAGCAAGGGACTAGCGGGTTTCTACGAGCAGTACTTC. Translated: CASSKGLAGFYEQYF.

The rearrangement links TRBV15 to TRBJ1-5; D is unclear. The germline V gene encodes CDR1 LNHNV and CDR2 YYDKDF (reference sequence). There are 12 residues in the CDR3. The V end lost 1 base, the J end lost 7 bases, and 5 bases lay between the germline ends. This chain's CDR3 is CATSRAYQPQHF. CDR3 bases: TGTGCCACCAGCAGAGCATACCAGCCCCAGCATTTT.

This clonotype was counted a few times. This chain connects TRBV15 to TRBJ2-1, with D maybe TRBD2 (5 bases). CDR1 LNHNV and CDR2 YYDKDF come from the germline V gene (reference sequence). The CDR3 is made up of 13 amino acids. The V and J ends lost 0 bases and 7 bases respectively, with 7 bases between them. The CDR3 DNA reads TGTGCCACCAGCAGAGATAGCGTGAATGAGCAGTTCTTC. It translates to CATSRDSVNEQFF.

In its sample, this clonotype was seen once. The chain combines TRBV18 with TRBJ2-5, with 12 nucleotides matching TRBD2. The CDR3 is 19 residues long. Trimming removed 4 bases from V and 1 base from J; junction bases left unmatched: 13. The germline V gene encodes CDR1 KGHSH and CDR2 LQKENI. The CDR3 is CASSLRPTSGGVTQETQYF. The CDR3 DNA reads TGTGCCAGCTCACTCCGACCGACTAGCGGGGGAGTTACCCAAGAGACCCAGTACTTC.

The chain couples TRBV7-2 to TRBJ2-1, with TRBD2 matching over 8 bases. There are 16 residues in the CDR3. With 5 bases clipped from V and 4 bases from J, the junction kept 10 bases outside the gene matches. CDR1 and CDR2 (germline): SGHTA, FQGNSA. This CDR3 reads CASSRERERGYNEQFF. The DNA for the CDR3 is TGTGCCAGCAGCAGGGAGCGGGAGAGGGGGTACAATGAGCAGTTCTTC. Full variable domain (missing parts from reference TRBV7-2 and TRBJ2-1): GAGVSQSPSNKVTEKGKDVELRCDPISGHTALYWYRQSLGQGLEFLIYFQGNSAPDKSGLPSDRFSAERTGGSVSTLTIQRTQQEDSAVYLCASSRERERGYNEQFFGPGTRLTVL.